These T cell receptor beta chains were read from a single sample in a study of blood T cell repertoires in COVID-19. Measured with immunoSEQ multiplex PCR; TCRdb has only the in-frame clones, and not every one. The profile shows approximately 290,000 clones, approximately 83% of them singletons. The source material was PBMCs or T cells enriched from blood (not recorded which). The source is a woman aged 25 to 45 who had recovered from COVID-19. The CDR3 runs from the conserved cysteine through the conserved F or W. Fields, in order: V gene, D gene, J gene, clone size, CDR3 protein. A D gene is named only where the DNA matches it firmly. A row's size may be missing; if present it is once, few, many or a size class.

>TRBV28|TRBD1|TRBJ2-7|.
CASSFTRTGQNEQYF
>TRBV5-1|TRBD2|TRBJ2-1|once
CASSLVLAGDNEQFF
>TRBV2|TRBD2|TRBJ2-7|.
CASTPRTSSYEQYF
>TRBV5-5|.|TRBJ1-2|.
CASSWRESGYTF
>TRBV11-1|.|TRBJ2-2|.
CASSVGRNTGELFF
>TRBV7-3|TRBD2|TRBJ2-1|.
CASSLTGLAGTNEQFF
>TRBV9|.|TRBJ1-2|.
CASSVAVQGGNYGYTF
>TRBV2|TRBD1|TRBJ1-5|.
CASSLGQGANQPQHF
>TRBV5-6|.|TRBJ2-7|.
CASSLRFRSYEQYF
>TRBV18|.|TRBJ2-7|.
CASSQGQSKAYEQYF
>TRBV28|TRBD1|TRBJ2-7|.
CASKAGQVSEQYF
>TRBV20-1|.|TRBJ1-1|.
CSATITEAFF
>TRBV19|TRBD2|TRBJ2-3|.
CASSTGLAGGPADTQYF
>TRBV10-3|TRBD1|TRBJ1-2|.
CAISDQGAEGYTF
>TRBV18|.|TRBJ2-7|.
CASSPTGTANEQYF
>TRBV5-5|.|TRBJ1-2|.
CASSLGVGDYGYTF
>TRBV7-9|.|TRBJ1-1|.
CASSLPGGSAFF
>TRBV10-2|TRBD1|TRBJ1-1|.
CASSEPDRRAEAFF
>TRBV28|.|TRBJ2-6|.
CASSFVVGGNGANVLTF
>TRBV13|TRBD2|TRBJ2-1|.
CASSFLAGDNEQFF
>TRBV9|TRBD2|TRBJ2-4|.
CASSVLGLGFGLDIQYF
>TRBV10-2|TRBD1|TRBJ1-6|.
CASGQMGRGNSPLHF
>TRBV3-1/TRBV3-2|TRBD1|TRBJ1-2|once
CASRPGTGENYGYTF
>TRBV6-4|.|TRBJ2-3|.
CASSDSPSDTQYF
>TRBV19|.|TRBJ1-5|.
CASSMGITSNQPQHF
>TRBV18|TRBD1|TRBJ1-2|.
CASSGGSGTENYGYTF
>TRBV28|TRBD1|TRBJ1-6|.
CASSRFRTKGTGLPYNSPLHF
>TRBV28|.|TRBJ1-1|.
CASSLSDRLGTEAFF
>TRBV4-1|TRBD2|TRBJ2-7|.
CASSQGLAGAYEQYF
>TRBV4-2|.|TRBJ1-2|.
CASSQATAQLGYGYTF
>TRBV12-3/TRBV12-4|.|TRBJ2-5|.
CASSLLGVETQYF
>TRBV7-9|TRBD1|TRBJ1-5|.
CASSPVPGQGGGHQPQHF
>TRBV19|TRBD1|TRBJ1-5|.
CASSIFTGGDNQPQHF
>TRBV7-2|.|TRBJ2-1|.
CASSVDRGSYNEQFF
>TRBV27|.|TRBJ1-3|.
CASRLASGNTIYF
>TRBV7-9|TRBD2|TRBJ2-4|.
CASSPAGAVAKNIQYF
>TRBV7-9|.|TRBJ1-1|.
CASSLIAAPEAFF
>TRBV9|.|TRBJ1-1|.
CASSASGEGGNTEAFF
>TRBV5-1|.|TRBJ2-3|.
CASSPTQGRDTQYF
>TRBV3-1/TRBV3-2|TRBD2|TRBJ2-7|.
CASSQYSGGGDEQYF
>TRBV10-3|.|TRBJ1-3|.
CAISAGSGNTIYF
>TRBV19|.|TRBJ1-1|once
CASSIAGLGDTEAFF
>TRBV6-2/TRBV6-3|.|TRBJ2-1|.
CASSYSKRGGGNEQFF
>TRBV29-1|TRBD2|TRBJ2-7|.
CSVEAGDSYEQYF
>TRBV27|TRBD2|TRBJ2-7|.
CASSSLAGHPQYF
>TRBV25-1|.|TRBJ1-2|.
CASSESIGAPLGYTF
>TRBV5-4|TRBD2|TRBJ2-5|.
CASSLVIAGQETQYF
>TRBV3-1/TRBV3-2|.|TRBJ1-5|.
CATSPGQGTYSNQPQHF
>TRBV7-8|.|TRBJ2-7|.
CASSLAVSSILYEQYF
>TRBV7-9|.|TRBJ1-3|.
CASSLAGFGNTIYF
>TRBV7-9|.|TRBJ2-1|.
CASSLPRGDNEQFF
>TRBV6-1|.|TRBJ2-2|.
CASSQASSGELFF
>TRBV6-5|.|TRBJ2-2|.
CASHSAGELFF
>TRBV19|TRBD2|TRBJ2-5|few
CATRPTSGLQETQYF
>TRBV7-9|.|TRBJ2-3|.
CASSFAGVGGRNTDTQYF